Sequencing of this TCR beta chain was carried out in a study of T cells in localized non-small cell lung cancer. Clones were read by immunoSEQ multiplex PCR, and TCRdb kept only the in-frame ones, dropping some. The sample has about 11,000 clones, roughly 85% seen once. Trimming stripped 5 bases from V and 8 bases from J, with 7 bases between. Germline lookup yields CDR1 MNHEY and CDR2 SVGAGI. This CDR3 contains 11 residues. Here the sequenced sample was peripheral blood, taken before any cancer treatment. The chain carries TRBV6-5 and TRBJ2-1; D may be TRBD1 (5 bases). The sequence derives from a male donor at least 60 years old with stage III lung adenocarcinoma. CDR3 sequence: CASSRGDEQFF. The CDR3 DNA is TGTGCCAGCAGTAGGGGCGATGAGCAGTTCTTC.